One and the same sample provided the 7 T cell receptor beta chains below, sequenced in a study of lymphopenia after photon versus proton radiotherapy. Clones were read by immunoSEQ multiplex PCR, and TCRdb kept only the in-frame ones, dropping some. The sample includes about 65,000 clones, 75% to 90% of them seen just once. The material was peripheral blood, obtained from a patient treated with proton-based radiotherapy. These receptors were obtained from a man at least 80 years old with esophageal cancer.

J is TRBJ2-7 and V is TRBV25-1; 15 bases line up with TRBD2. CDR1 is MGHDK and CDR2 is SYGVNS in the germline V gene. V dropped 6 bases and J dropped 0; count of bases not matched to a gene: 6. The CDR3 length is 17 residues. For the CDR3, the DNA is TGTGCCAGCAGAGGACTAGCGGGAGGGAGGAGCTCCTACGAGCAGTACTTC. Residues: CASRGLAGGRSSYEQYF.

The rearrangement uses TRBV19 and TRBJ2-3; D could derive from TRBD1 or TRBD2 (5 bases each). Germline assignment: CDR1 LNHDA and CDR2 SQIVND (reference sequence). The CDR3 loop spans 13 amino acids. V was shortened by 7 bases and J by 4 bases, with 12 bases between the two germline ends. CDR3 nucleotide sequence: TGTGCCAGTACGAGCTGGGACGCAGATACGCAGTATTTT. Its translation is CASTSWDADTQYF.

The chain links TRBV9 to TRBJ2-1, with D perhaps TRBD1 (6 bases). This CDR3 comprises 15 residues. Per the germline V gene, CDR1 is SGDLS and CDR2 is YYNGEE. V was cut by 0 bases and J by 8 bases, with 15 bases left in between. The CDR3 loop is CASSVATTGFHEQFF. The CDR3 nucleotides are TGTGCCAGCAGCGTAGCTACCACAGGGTTCCATGAGCAGTTCTTC.

This chain uses TRBV7-2 with TRBJ2-1, with 15 bases aligning to TRBD2. The V segment lost 5 bases and the J segment 7 bases; nucleotides outside the gene matches: 9. In germline, CDR1 is SGHTA, CDR2 FQGNSA. The CDR3 is made up of 17 amino acids. In DNA, the CDR3 is TGTGCCAGCAGCCCAGGGTTCGGGACTAGCGGGGGGAATGAGCAGTTCTTC. Translation: CASSPGFGTSGGNEQFF.

This sequence joins TRBV21-1 and TRBJ2-1; the DNA was not compared with TRBD1, the D call given in the table. TRBV21-1 is annotated as a pseudogene. CDR3 length: 16 residues. CDR3 region: CASSKGGTGEDNEQFF. The DNA for the CDR3 is TGTGCCAGCAGCAAAGGAGGGACAGGGGAAGACAATGAGCAGTTCTTC.

The CDR3 loop reads CASSLLGQVNTEAFF. The CDR3 DNA follows: TGTGCCAGCAGCTTACTGGGACAGGTTAACACTGAAGCTTTCTTT. The chain is built from TRBV7-2 and TRBJ1-1; 8 nucleotides match TRBD1. CDR1 is SGHTA and CDR2 is FQGNSA in the germline V gene. V trimming: 2 bases; J trimming: 2 bases; junction bases outside the gene matches: 4. The CDR3 sequence is 15 residues long. Filled out from reference TRBV7-2 and TRBJ1-1, the complete variable domain reads GAGVSQSPSNKVTEKGKDVELRCDPISGHTALYWYRQSLGQGLEFLIYFQGNSAPDKSGLPSDRFSAERTGGSVSTLTIQRTQQEDSAVYLCASSLLGQVNTEAFFGQGTRLTVV.

The chain combines TRBV7-8 with TRBJ2-3, with D maybe TRBD2 (6 bases). Germline CDR1 reads SGHVS; CDR2 reads FQNEAQ. V was clipped by 0 bases and J by 1 base, with 17 bases between them. This CDR3 spans 18 amino acids. The CDR3 loop is CASSLATWELAGTDTQYF. The CDR3 DNA sequence: TGTGCCAGCAGCTTAGCCACTTGGGAACTAGCCGGCACAGATACGCAGTATTTT.